This TCR beta chain was documented in a study of cytomegalovirus exposure and HLA in healthy donors. Details on this clone: Its specificity is unknown.

Findings and limits, study-wide: The investigators catalogued 150 to 200 TCR beta chains as cytomegalovirus-associated. Rarity marked most TCR sequences, yet some public TCRs occurred in many donors. Reports described diagnosis of cytomegalovirus status by the classifier as highly specific and sensitive.

Per germline, CDR1 LGHNA and CDR2 YNFKEQ. Between the trimmed V and J ends, which lost 1 base and 5 bases, there was a span of 14 bases. This CDR3 contains 15 residues. The table came from immunoSEQ multiplex PCR; TCRdb's copy has only in-frame clones and leaves some out. The sample yields about 140,000 clones, approximately 84% seen once. The source is a woman aged 25 to 45 in good health and CMV-seronegative. This chain links TRBV4-2 with TRBJ1-1, with a tentative D call TRBD1 (5 bases). Sequencing was performed on PBMCs. Here the CDR3 reads CASSQGRTGGTEAFF. Written as DNA, the CDR3 is TGTGCCAGCAGCCAAGGACGAACCGGGGGAACTGAAGCTTTCTTT.